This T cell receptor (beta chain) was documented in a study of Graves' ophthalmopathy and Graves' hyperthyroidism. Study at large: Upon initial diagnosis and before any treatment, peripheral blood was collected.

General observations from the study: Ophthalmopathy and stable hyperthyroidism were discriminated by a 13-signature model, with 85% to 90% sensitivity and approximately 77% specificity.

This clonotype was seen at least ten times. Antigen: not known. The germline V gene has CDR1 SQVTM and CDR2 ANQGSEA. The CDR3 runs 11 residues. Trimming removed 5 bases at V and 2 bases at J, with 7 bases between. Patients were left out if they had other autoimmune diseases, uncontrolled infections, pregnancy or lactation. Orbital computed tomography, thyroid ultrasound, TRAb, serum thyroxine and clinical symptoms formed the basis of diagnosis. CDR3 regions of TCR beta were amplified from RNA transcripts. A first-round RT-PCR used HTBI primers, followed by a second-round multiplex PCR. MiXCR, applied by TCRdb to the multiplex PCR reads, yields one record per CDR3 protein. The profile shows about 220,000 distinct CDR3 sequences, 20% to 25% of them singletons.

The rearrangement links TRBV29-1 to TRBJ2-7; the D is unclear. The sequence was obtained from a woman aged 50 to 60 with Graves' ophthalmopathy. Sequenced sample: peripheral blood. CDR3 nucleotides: TGCAGCGTTCGATCCCCCTACGAGCAGTACTTC. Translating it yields CSVRSPYEQYF.